This note documents a single T cell receptor (beta chain) sequence. What it binds is unknown. The CDR3 covers 14 residues. The germline V gene has CDR1 MNHNS and CDR2 SASEGT. Trimming removed 7 bases from V and 5 bases from J, with 16 bases in between. The data belong to a study of STAT5B mutations in CD4+ large granular lymphocyte leukemia. Findings and limits, study-wide: TRBV06-family usage was enriched in top patient clones (8/27) versus controls (2/35). Main leukemic clonotypes were patient-specific, but roughly 26% appeared at low frequency elsewhere.

Using immunoSEQ multiplex PCR, the repertoire was profiled, and TCRdb retains in-frame clones only, with some absent. Of tens of thousands of clones detected, approximately 80% appear once; the ten largest clones hold approximately 0.32%. Healthy controls were blood donor buffy coats. Sequences were obtained from CD4+ T cells from blood buffy coats. The chain employs TRBV6-1 and TRBJ2-3, with D perhaps given as TRBD1 or TRBD2 (5 bases each). This receptor was identified in a human donor in good health. CDR3 sequence reads: CASTSPGQRDTQYF. The CDR3 DNA sequence: TGTGCCAGCACTAGCCCGGGGCAGAGAGATACGCAGTATTTT.